Listed below are T cell receptor beta chains from one sample, sequenced in a study of blood T cell repertoires in COVID-19. Profiled with immunoSEQ multiplex PCR; TCRdb holds only in-frame clones, not every one. This table holds roughly 250,000 clones, roughly 90% found once. The material sequenced was peripheral blood. Receptor source: a man aged 25 to 40 with acute or convalescent COVID-19. CDR3s include the opening cysteine and the closing phenylalanine or tryptophan. The D gene is left open where the match is weak. A clone size is listed for some rows: how often the clone was seen (once, few, many), or a class if it is expanded.

TRBV12-5,-,TRBJ1-5,-,CASGLLQPQHF,TGTGCTAGTGGTTTGCTACAGCCCCAGCATTTT
TRBV14,once,TRBJ2-7,-,CASSRGLGSYEQYF,TGTGCCAGCAGTAGGGGACTCGGCTCCTACGAGCAGTACTTC
TRBV12-5,-,TRBJ2-7,TRBD1,CASGYETGIYYEQYF,TGTGCTAGTGGTTATGAGACAGGGATTTACTACGAGCAGTACTTC
TRBV19,-,TRBJ1-2,TRBD1,CASSERQGLSNYGYTF,TGTGCCAGTAGTGAGCGACAGGGCCTATCTAACTATGGCTACACCTTC
TRBV28,-,TRBJ2-7,-,CASSTTPPAYYEQYF,TGTGCCAGCAGTACGACACCACCCGCCTACTACGAGCAGTACTTC
TRBV28,once,TRBJ1-2,TRBD1,CASNIYSGTEGYTF,TGTGCCAGCAACATCTACTCCGGGACAGAGGGCTACACCTTC
TRBV25-1,-,TRBJ2-7,-,CASRGTVGEQYF,TGTGCCAGCCGCGGGACTGTCGGCGAGCAGTACTTC
TRBV7-9,-,TRBJ2-5,TRBD1,CASSSARTGRETQYF,TGTGCCAGCAGCTCCGCCAGGACAGGTAGAGAGACCCAGTACTTC
TRBV28,-,TRBJ2-7,TRBD1,CASSAGTELSYEQYF,TGTGCCAGCAGTGCCGGGACAGAGCTCTCCTACGAGCAGTACTTC
TRBV9,-,TRBJ2-3,TRBD2,CASSLAGRDTQYF,TGTGCCAGCAGCCTAGCGGGAAGAGATACGCAGTATTTT
TRBV7-3,-,TRBJ1-2,TRBD1,CASSPQGTGNYGYTF,TGTGCCAGCAGCCCTCAAGGGACAGGGAACTATGGCTACACCTTC
TRBV28,-,TRBJ2-7,TRBD2,CASSWGTSGTYEQYF,TGTGCCAGCAGTTGGGGGACTAGCGGCACCTACGAGCAGTACTTC
TRBV3-1/TRBV3-2,-,TRBJ2-7,TRBD2,CASSRGLVYEQYF,TGTGCCAGCAGCCGAGGACTAGTGTACGAGCAGTACTTC
TRBV5-6,-,TRBJ1-6,TRBD1,CASSPRGGQRNSPLHF,TGTGCCAGCAGCCCGCGGGGGGGACAGCGAAATTCACCCCTCCACTTT
TRBV30,once,TRBJ1-1,-,CAWRVTLGGVLEAFF,TGTGCCTGGAGGGTTACCTTGGGGGGGGTCTTGGAAGCTTTCTTT
TRBV30,-,TRBJ1-4,TRBD1,CAWRPQGNNEKLFF,TGTGCCTGGAGACCACAGGGGAATAATGAAAAACTGTTTTTT
TRBV5-1,-,TRBJ1-4,-,CASSLGWPPTNEKLFF,TGCGCCAGCAGCTTGGGATGGCCTCCAACTAATGAAAAACTGTTTTTT
TRBV19,-,TRBJ1-5,TRBD1,CASSIGTEQNQPQHF,TGTGCCAGTAGTATCGGGACAGAACAGAATCAGCCCCAGCATTTT
TRBV7-9,few,TRBJ2-7,-,CASSLSGGYEQYF,TGTGCCAGCAGCTTATCGGGTGGTTACGAGCAGTACTTC
TRBV5-1,few,TRBJ2-7,-,CASSLNLLEQYF,TGCGCCAGCAGCTTGAACTTACTCGAGCAGTACTTC
TRBV7-2,-,TRBJ2-2,-,CASSIKVGLTYTGELFF,TGTGCCAGCAGCATAAAAGTGGGACTTACTTACACCGGGGAGCTGTTTTTT
TRBV6-5,-,TRBJ2-1,TRBD1,CASRRDRGSYNEQFF,TGTGCCAGCAGAAGAGACAGGGGTTCCTACAATGAGCAGTTCTTC
TRBV18,-,TRBJ2-7,TRBD1,CASSPTPGQGLSYEQYF,TGTGCCAGCTCACCAACCCCGGGACAGGGCCTTTCCTACGAGCAGTACTTC
TRBV4-2,-,TRBJ2-3,-,CASSQGENTDTQYF,TGTGCCAGCAGCCAAGGGGAGAACACAGATACGCAGTATTTT
TRBV28,-,TRBJ2-7,TRBD2,CASTPSGGRAHEQYF,TGTGCCAGCACCCCCTCTGGCGGGAGGGCCCACGAGCAGTACTTC
TRBV5-6,few,TRBJ1-1,-,CASSSGAGATPGAFF,TGTGCCAGCAGCTCCGGGGCAGGGGCAACCCCTGGGGCTTTCTTT
TRBV5-1,-,TRBJ2-5,TRBD2,CASSPGKGLAGAQETQYF,TGCGCCAGCAGCCCTGGTAAGGGCCTAGCGGGGGCACAAGAGACCCAGTACTTC
TRBV11-2,once,TRBJ1-1,-,CASSLRGFGEAFF,TGTGCCAGCAGCTTAAGGGGCTTCGGTGAAGCTTTCTTT
TRBV30,-,TRBJ2-4,TRBD2,CAWSVRTSGIAKNIQYF,TGTGCCTGGAGCGTTAGGACTAGCGGAATAGCCAAAAACATTCAGTACTTC